These T cell receptor beta chains were read from a single sample in a study of ipilimumab plus nivolumab after autologous stem cell transplantation. The assay was immunoSEQ multiplex PCR, and TCRdb's table has in-frame clones only and misses some. This sample has 15,000 to 20,000 clones, with approximately 75% found just once. Here the sequenced sample was PBMCs, taken in a trial of ipilimumab plus nivolumab as post-transplant consolidation. Every receptor here comes from a male donor with diffuse large B-cell lymphoma. Both conserved end residues are part of each CDR3. A D gene is named only where the DNA matches it firmly. Expanded clones are given a class, and other clones once, few, many or no size at all.

v_gene	j_gene	abundance	d_gene	CDR3nt	CDR3aa
TRBV25-1	TRBJ2-7	-	-	TGTGCCAGCAGTGCAACTAGTAATCAGTACTTC	CASSATSNQYF
TRBV19	TRBJ2-7	-	-	TGTGCCAGTAGTATCTCAGGGGTCTCCTACGAGCAGTACTTC	CASSISGVSYEQYF
TRBV18	TRBJ1-2	few	-	TGTGCCAGCTCACCGTTCGAAGGAGGTGGCTACACCTTC	CASSPFEGGGYTF
TRBV27	TRBJ1-5	-	-	TGTGCCAGCAGTTTATCAGGGGCCCTTAGCAATCAGCCCCAGCATTTT	CASSLSGALSNQPQHF
TRBV2	TRBJ2-5	-	TRBD1	TGTGCCAGCAGGGACAGGGGCCAAGAGACCCAGTACTTC	CASRDRGQETQYF
TRBV10-3	TRBJ2-7	-	TRBD1	TGTGCCACCTTGGACAGGGGGTACGAGCAGTACTTC	CATLDRGYEQYF
TRBV10-1	TRBJ2-3	-	-	TGCGCCAGCAGTGATTTCATGGGGGATACGCAGTATTTT	CASSDFMGDTQYF
TRBV19	TRBJ1-1	-	TRBD1	TGTGCCAGTAGTGGACAGGGAACCGTGAACACTGAAGCTTTCTTT	CASSGQGTVNTEAFF
TRBV9	TRBJ1-1	-	-	TGTGCCAGCAGCGTAGGAGGGACCACTGAAGCTTTCTTT	CASSVGGTTEAFF
TRBV5-4	TRBJ2-7	medium-sized	TRBD2	TGTGCCAGCAGCGGGGGGGACGTAGGCGAGCAGTACTTC	CASSGGDVGEQYF
TRBV7-6	TRBJ2-7	-	-	TGTGCCAGCAGCTCAGAGCCTACCCGGGACGAGCAGTACTTC	CASSSEPTRDEQYF
TRBV6-1	TRBJ2-3	few	TRBD2	TGTGCCAGCCGAGGACTAGGACTGATAACAGATACGCAGTATTTT	CASRGLGLITDTQYF
TRBV13	TRBJ1-1	-	-	TGTGCCAGCAGCTCCCTTAGAAGGCAGCCGAACACTGAAGCTTTCTTT	CASSSLRRQPNTEAFF
TRBV5-1	TRBJ2-2	-	TRBD2	TGCGCCAGCAGCTTGGGAACTAGCGGGACCGGGGAGCTGTTTTTT	CASSLGTSGTGELFF
TRBV6-8	TRBJ2-1	once	-	TGTGCCAGCAGTTACACCAGGGGTTATGAGCAGTTCTTC	CASSYTRGYEQFF
TRBV5-4	TRBJ1-1	-	-	TGTGCCAGCAGTAATATGAACACTGAAGCTTTCTTT	CASSNMNTEAFF
TRBV7-8	TRBJ2-5	-	TRBD2	TGTGCCAGCAGCAAGCGGACTAGCGGGGGGTCGGAGACCCAGTACTTC	CASSKRTSGGSETQYF
TRBV20-1	TRBJ2-3	-	-	TGCAGTGCTGATACAGGTATCGATCAGGATTTT	CSADTGIDQDF
TRBV5-1	TRBJ2-1	-	TRBD1	TGCGCCAGCAGCTGGACAGGGGAATCCTACAATGAGCAGTTCTTC	CASSWTGESYNEQFF
TRBV5-1	TRBJ1-5	-	-	TGCGCCAGCAGCTTGGTTCCGCGGGAGCCCCAGCATTTT	CASSLVPREPQHF
TRBV10-3	TRBJ2-7	once	-	TGTGCCATCAGCCAAAGAGCGGACCTTTACGAGCAGTACTTC	CAISQRADLYEQYF
TRBV7-8	TRBJ2-1	-	-	TGTGCCAGCAGCTCCGGCTCCCTCGCAGGGACAAACAATGAGCAGTTCTTC	CASSSGSLAGTNNEQFF
TRBV19	TRBJ2-3	few	-	TGTGCCAGTAGTATAGTGGCTAGCGACAGCACAGATACGCAGTATTTT	CASSIVASDSTDTQYF
TRBV7-6	TRBJ1-6	-	-	TGTGCCAGCAGCTTAGCCTTCCCGCCAGGGGCTAATTCACCCCTCCACTTT	CASSLAFPPGANSPLHF
TRBV30	TRBJ1-6	few	-	TGTGCCTGGAGTGTACCCGGGGTTGATTCACCCCTCCACTTT	CAWSVPGVDSPLHF
TRBV11-3	TRBJ2-7	-	-	TGTGCCAGCAGCTCGAGGGACGGGAGCTCCTACGAGCAGTACTTC	CASSSRDGSSYEQYF
TRBV10-3	TRBJ2-7	-	TRBD2	TGTGCCATCAGTGAGTCGGGGGGGAAGCTGAACGAGCAGTACTTC	CAISESGGKLNEQYF
TRBV11-3	TRBJ2-5	once	-	TGTGCCAGCAGACGCCCCCCGGGGCATGAGACCCAGTACTTC	CASRRPPGHETQYF
TRBV2	TRBJ1-5	-	TRBD1	TGTGCCAGCAGTGGACAGGGTCTTAGGGATCAGCCCCAGCATTTT	CASSGQGLRDQPQHF
TRBV9	TRBJ2-3	-	TRBD2	TGTGCCAGCAGCGTAGGGACTAGCGGGAGAGCAGATACGCAGTATTTT	CASSVGTSGRADTQYF
TRBV6-1	TRBJ2-7	-	-	TGTGCCAGCAGTGAAGCGGCGGCAGGGGCGCCCTACGAGCAGTACTTC	CASSEAAAGAPYEQYF
TRBV7-9	TRBJ2-5	-	-	TGTGCCAGCAGCCTGCGGCGGGAACAAGAGACCCAGTACTTC	CASSLRREQETQYF
TRBV7-9	TRBJ2-3	-	TRBD1	TGTGCCAGCAGCTTAAACCCCAGGGGGGATACGCAGTATTTT	CASSLNPRGDTQYF
TRBV6-1	TRBJ2-2	-	-	TGTGCCAGCAGTGAAGTAGGGGGAGCCGGGGAGCTGTTTTTT	CASSEVGGAGELFF
TRBV2	TRBJ2-1	-	-	TGTGCCAGCAGTGAAATTCCTAAGAGCTCCTACAATGAGCAGTTCTTC	CASSEIPKSSYNEQFF